The 28 T cell receptor beta chains below were found in one sample sequenced in a study of cytomegalovirus exposure and HLA in healthy donors. The PCR had 60 Vbeta and 13 Jbeta primers. Method: immunoSEQ multiplex PCR; TCRdb's copy keeps in-frame clones and lacks some. The sample holds about 110,000 clones, just under 75% seen once. Sequencing was done on a sample of PBMCs. The receptor set was obtained from a man aged 45-65 years in good health and CMV-seropositive.

J is TRBJ1-1 and V is TRBV6-5; D gene unclear. The CDR3 contains 16 residues. The ends were cut back, 2 bases at V and 1 base at J, with 14 bases in the middle. The germline V gene encodes CDR1 MNHEY and CDR2 SVGAGI. CDR3 loop: CASSYVQGLSNTEAFF. The DNA for the CDR3 is TGTGCCAGCAGTTACGTCCAAGGACTTTCGAACACTGAAGCTTTCTTT.

V gene TRBV29-1 combines with J gene TRBJ2-5, with TRBD1 as a possible D gene (6 bases). With the DNA end fitting TRBJ2-7 better, the J assignment may be wrong. Germline lookup yields CDR1 SQVTM and CDR2 ANQGSEA. This CDR3 has 13 residues. DNA for the CDR3: TGCAGCGTCTCTGGACAGTTGGCCTACGAGCAGTACTTC. Its translation: CSVSGQLAYEQYF.

V usage is TRBV2 and J usage is TRBJ1-2; D possibly corresponds to TRBD1 (5 bases). Looked up from germline, CDR1 is SNHLY and CDR2 is FYNNEI. Trimming took 4 bases from V and 4 from J, leaving 10 bases between them. The CDR3 length is 13 residues. CDR3: CASSGGRPYGYTF. The CDR3 DNA reads as TGTGCCAGCAGTGGGGGCAGGCCCTATGGCTACACCTTC. The full variable domain, its missing parts supplied by reference TRBV2 and TRBJ1-2, is EPEVTQTPSHQVTQMGQEVILRCVPISNHLYFYWYRQILGQKVEFLVSFYNNEISEKSEIFDDQFSVERPDGSNFTLKIRSTKLEDSAMYFCASSGGRPYGYTFGSGTRLTVV.

This chain links TRBV15 with TRBJ2-1, with a tentative D call TRBD1 (5 bases). Germline-derived CDR1 and CDR2 are LNHNV and YYDKDF (reference sequence). V was cut by 0 bases and J by 4 bases, with 7 bases left in between. This CDR3 contains 14 residues. The CDR3 coding sequence is TGTGCCACCAGCAGAGACAGGGCATACAATGAGCAGTTCTTC. It codes for CATSRDRAYNEQFF.

V gene TRBV30 combines with J gene TRBJ1-2; D not resolved. Germline lookup yields CDR1 GTSNPN and CDR2 SVGIG (reference sequence). CDR3 length: 12 residues. Trimming removed 2 bases at V and 5 bases at J, with 9 bases between. The CDR3 loop reads CAWSPNRYGYTF. The CDR3 bases are TGTGCCTGGAGTCCCAACAGATATGGCTACACCTTC.

This chain links TRBV30 with TRBJ1-1; no clear D gene. Germline CDR1 reads GTSNPN; CDR2 reads SVGIG (reference sequence). V lost 2 bases and J 0 bases, leaving 7 bases between the germline ends. The CDR3 spans 13 residues. The CDR3 DNA is TGTGCCTGGAGTAAAACGGTGAACACTGAAGCTTTCTTT. As protein: CAWSKTVNTEAFF.

This clone occurred a few times. V usage is TRBV11-2 and J usage is TRBJ1-6; no clear D gene. The CDR3 runs to 15 residues. Trimming took off 6 bases at V and 7 bases at J, with 16 bases between the two ends. Germline V gene data show CDR1 as SGHAT and CDR2 as FQNNGV. The CDR3 bases are TGTGCCAGCAGGCCTAACCGCGCGGGGAATTCACCCCTCCACTTT. Residues: CASRPNRAGNSPLHF.

The chain uses TRBV5-1 and TRBJ1-1; possible D gene TRBD1, 5 bases. Germline V gives CDR1 SGHRS, CDR2 YFSETQ. The CDR3 sequence is 14 residues long. Trimming removed 0 bases from V and 3 bases from J, with 9 bases in between. This CDR3 reads CASSLAGGYTEAFF. The CDR3 bases are TGCGCCAGCAGCTTGGCGGGGGGGTACACTGAAGCTTTCTTT.

A note on this clone: The junction shows a germline mismatch at one end, possibly a read error. Other DNA sequences from this sample encode an identical CDR3 as well. The V gene is TRBV11-1, the J gene TRBJ2-5; D perhaps matches TRBD2 (6 bases). The CDR3 extends over 13 amino acids. Looked up from germline, CDR1 is SGHAT and CDR2 is FQDESV (reference sequence). CDR3 sequence reads: CASSLAGRETQYF. The CDR3 nucleotides are TGTGCCAGCAGCTTGGCGGGAAGAGAGACTCAGTACTTC.

CDR3 nucleotide sequence: TGTGCCAGCAGTTACTCGAGGACTGATTACGAGCAGTACTTC. Encoded protein: CASSYSRTDYEQYF. The J gene is TRBJ2-7, the V gene TRBV6-5; weak D call: TRBD2 (5 bases). CDR3 length equals 14 residues. The V gene's germline CDR1 is MNHEY and CDR2 SVGAGI. Trimming left V 0 bases short and J 4 bases short, with 10 bases between.

This clone occurred a few times. This chain connects TRBV27 to TRBJ1-6, with TRBD1 matching 7 bases. Per the germline V gene, CDR1 is MNHEY and CDR2 is SMNVEV (reference sequence). The CDR3 spans 15 residues. V gave up 3 bases and J gave up 8 bases; unmatched junction bases: 7. CDR3 region: CASSFSTGRDSPLHF. The CDR3 nucleotides read TGTGCCAGCAGTTTCTCGACAGGGCGCGATTCACCCCTCCACTTT.

This sequence joins TRBV27 and TRBJ1-6; 12 bases fit TRBD1. The J segment lost 11 bases and the V segment lost 4 bases, leaving 18 bases of the junction unmatched. This CDR3 spans 19 amino acids. Germline V gene sequence: CDR1 MNHEY, CDR2 SMNVEV (reference sequence). The CDR3, as DNA: TGTGCCAGCAGTTCTCATCCCGAACTGGGACAGGGGGCCGGAGCACCCCTCCACTTT. Translated, it gives CASSSHPELGQGAGAPLHF.

A few counts support this clone. In nucleotides, the CDR3 is TGTGCCTGGAGAGACAGGATTCGATTGGGCAATCAGCCCCAGCATTTT. Amino acids: CAWRDRIRLGNQPQHF. The gene calls are TRBV30 and TRBJ1-5; the D gene is possibly TRBD1 (6 bases). The CDR3 is made up of 16 amino acids. Trimming removed 3 bases at V and 2 bases at J, with 17 bases between. Germline CDR1 reads GTSNPN; CDR2 reads SVGIG (reference sequence).

The V gene is TRBV9, the J gene TRBJ2-2, with 12 nucleotides matching TRBD2. V trimming: 4 bases; J trimming: 0 bases; junction bases outside the gene matches: 7. Germline CDR1 is SGDLS and CDR2 is YYNGEE. The CDR3 spans 18 residues. CDR3 DNA: TGTGCCAGCAGCCCACTTGGACTAGCGGGGACGAACACCGGGGAGCTGTTTTTT. It translates to CASSPLGLAGTNTGELFF.

This rearrangement joins TRBV18 to TRBJ1-1, with D tentatively TRBD1 (6 bases). Trimming stripped 1 base from V and 5 bases from J, with 11 bases between. CDR3 size: 14 residues. Germline lookup yields CDR1 KGHSH and CDR2 LQKENI. CDR3 sequence reads: CASSPLQGQTEAFF. The CDR3 DNA follows: TGTGCCAGCTCACCACTACAGGGTCAAACTGAAGCTTTCTTT.

The chain links TRBV7-3 to TRBJ1-1, with 8 positions matching TRBD1. This CDR3 spans 13 amino acids. The V gene end was trimmed by 2 bases and the J gene end by 6 bases; junction bases not matched to a gene: 2. Germline lookup yields CDR1 SGHTA and CDR2 FQGTGA. Here the CDR3 DNA reads TGTGCCAGCAGCTTATCGACAGGGGCTGAAGCTTTCTTT. This gives the protein CASSLSTGAEAFF.

The chain combines TRBV10-3 with TRBJ1-2; weak D call: TRBD1 (5 bases). Germline loops: CDR1 ENHRY, CDR2 SYGVKD. The CDR3 is made up of 12 amino acids. The V end lost 9 bases, the J end lost 4 bases, and 12 bases lay between the germline ends. CDR3 residues: CAISDTLYGYTF. Here the CDR3 DNA reads TGTGCCATATCGGACACCCTCTATGGCTACACCTTC.

The chain combines TRBV5-1 with TRBJ1-2; tentatively, D is TRBD1 (5 bases). Germline assignment: CDR1 SGHRS and CDR2 YFSETQ. CDR3 size: 14 residues. V dropped 4 bases and J dropped 1 base, with 11 bases sitting between them. CDR3 amino acids: CASSAGGYNYGYTF. Here the CDR3 DNA reads TGCGCCAGCAGCGCCGGGGGGTATAACTATGGCTACACCTTC.

The CDR3 here is CASSQENYRVNTEAFF. The CDR3 DNA sequence: TGCGCCAGCAGCCAAGAAAATTACAGGGTCAACACTGAAGCTTTCTTT. The chain couples TRBV4-1 to TRBJ1-1, with D possibly TRBD1 on 6 matching bases. Germline V lookup: CDR1 MGHRA, CDR2 YSYEKL. Trimming shortened V by 0 bases and J by 2 bases, and 13 bases separated the two germline ends. The CDR3 length is 16 residues.

In the case of this clone: Likely a read error: the CDR3 ends without its conserved phenylalanine or tryptophan. V is TRBV10-3 and J is TRBJ2-7; no reliable D call. The ends were cut back, 0 bases at V and 3 bases at J, with 9 bases in the middle. CDR3 length: 14 residues. CDR1 and CDR2 from the germline V gene are ENHRY and SYGVKD. The DNA for the CDR3 is TGTGCCATCAGTGAGTCGATCGGGTACTACGAGCAGTACCTC. Its translation is CAISESIGYYEQYL.

This clone turned up a few times. The chain links TRBV19 to TRBJ1-3, with 7 bases lining up with TRBD1. This CDR3 has 14 amino acids. Per germline, CDR1 LNHDA and CDR2 SQIVND (reference sequence). Trimming removed 5 bases from V and 5 bases from J; junction bases left unmatched: 6. CDR3 bases: TGTGCCAGTAGTCTCCGGGACAGCAGAAACACCATATATTTT. Its translation is CASSLRDSRNTIYF.

This clone was observed a single time. The V call is TRBV6-6, the J call TRBJ1-2, with TRBD1 matching over 11 bases. The length of the CDR3 is 16 residues. V lost 5 bases and J lost 2; bases outside the gene matches: 7. The germline CDR1 and CDR2 sequences are MNHNY and SVGAGI (reference sequence). CDR3 nucleotide sequence: TGTGCCAGCAGTCCCCGGACAGGGGGCAAGAACTATGGCTACACCTTC. It is translated as CASSPRTGGKNYGYTF.

The CDR3 coding sequence is TGTGCCAGCAGTTTCTTACAGGGTGGCACAGATACGCAGTATTTT. Translation: CASSFLQGGTDTQYF. The chain recombines TRBV27 with TRBJ2-3, with D possibly TRBD1 on 6 matching bases. There are 15 residues in the CDR3. V dropped 3 bases and J dropped 1 base, with 11 bases sitting between them. Germline CDR1 and CDR2: MNHEY and SMNVEV (reference sequence).

The gene calls are TRBV5-1 and TRBJ2-1; 12 nucleotides match TRBD2. V trimming: 3 bases; J trimming: 2 bases; junction bases outside the gene matches: 6. Germline values: CDR1 SGHRS, CDR2 YFSETQ. This CDR3 contains 17 residues. The DNA for the CDR3 is TGCGCCAGCAGCTGGTCTCCTAGCGGGAGGGCCTACAATGAGCAGTTCTTC. Translating gives CASSWSPSGRAYNEQFF.

The CDR3 protein is CASSFYPPQRSSSYEQYF. CDR3 sequence (DNA): TGTGCCAGCAGTTTCTATCCCCCCCAGCGGTCGAGCTCCTACGAGCAGTACTTC. This chain uses TRBV27 with TRBJ2-7, with D possibly TRBD2 on 5 matching bases. Germline assignment: CDR1 MNHEY and CDR2 SMNVEV (reference sequence). V gave up 3 bases and J gave up 0 bases, with 21 bases separating them. The CDR3 contains 18 residues.

This chain uses TRBV4-1 with TRBJ1-2; 7 nucleotides line up with TRBD1. Trimming took 2 bases from V and 5 from J; bases not matched to a gene: 11. Germline V CDR1 and CDR2: MGHRA, YSYEKL. The CDR3 sequence is 16 residues long. As DNA, the CDR3 is TGCGCCAGCAGCCAATCCAACCCGGGACAGAATTATGGCTACACCTTC. Its protein product is CASSQSNPGQNYGYTF.

The rearrangement uses TRBV4-1 and TRBJ2-5; the D gene is possibly TRBD1 (5 bases). The assigned J gene may be wrong: the sequence end matches TRBJ2-7 better. The CDR3 is 15 residues long. Per the germline V gene, CDR1 is MGHRA and CDR2 is YSYEKL. The CDR3 DNA is TGCGCCAGCAGCCGCCCAGGGTCGAGCTCCTACGAGCAGTACTTC. Its protein product is CASSRPGSSSYEQYF.

The count of this clone is one. The chain combines TRBV7-8 with TRBJ2-1; possible D gene TRBD1, 5 bases. Germline V gives CDR1 SGHVS, CDR2 FQNEAQ. This CDR3 comprises 15 residues. The V gene lost 2 bases and the J gene lost 5 bases, with 13 bases spanning the gap. In DNA form, the CDR3 reads TGTGCCAGCAGCTTAAGGGGTAACCCCAACAATGAGCAGTTCTTC. Translating it yields CASSLRGNPNNEQFF.